These T cell receptor beta chains were read from a single sample in a study of T cell responses to AZD1222 COVID-19 vaccine. TCRdb keeps only in-frame clones here, not all; method: immunoSEQ multiplex PCR. The sample holds 140,000 to 150,000 clones, approximately 78% seen once. Sample: peripheral blood, taken on day 0 of MenACWY control vaccination. The receptors originated from an adult in good health. CDR3s include the opening cysteine and the closing phenylalanine or tryptophan. Fields, in order: J gene, D gene, clone size, V gene, CDR3 DNA, CDR3 protein. D genes are given only for firm matches. Size is omitted from some rows. Given values are once, few, many or a class for expanded clones.

TRBJ2-5,-,-,TRBV11-3,TGTGCCAGCAGCTTAGGGCGGGCAGTTGGTCGGCAAGAGACCCAGTACTTC,CASSLGRAVGRQETQYF
TRBJ2-4,TRBD2,few,TRBV2,TGTGCCAGCAGTGAAAGGGTAGCGGGGGGGCACGCCAAAAACATTCAGTACTTC,CASSERVAGGHAKNIQYF
TRBJ1-1,TRBD1,-,TRBV2,TGTGCCAGCAGTGAAGCGCTTAGGGGGCATATGAACACTGAAGCTTTCTTT,CASSEALRGHMNTEAFF
TRBJ1-1,-,-,TRBV5-1,TGCGCCAGCAGCTTGGAATCTTTGGGGACAGCTTTCTTT,CASSLESLGTAFF
TRBJ1-4,-,-,TRBV15,TGTGCCACCAGCGCGACGGCAACTAATGAAAAACTGTTTTTT,CATSATATNEKLFF
TRBJ2-5,-,-,TRBV20-1,TGCAGTGCTTATCAAGAGACCCAGTACTTC,CSAYQETQYF
TRBJ2-3,-,-,TRBV28,TGTGCCAGCAGTTTGAGCCAGCGCCGGACCGGCGGCACAGATACGCAGTATTTT,CASSLSQRRTGGTDTQYF
TRBJ2-2,-,-,TRBV27,TGTGCCAGCAGTTTAGAGGGGGGGGATTGGCAGAGGCCCGGGGAGCTGTTTTTT,CASSLEGGDWQRPGELFF
TRBJ1-1,-,-,TRBV5-1,TGCGCCAGCAGCTTGGCGATAGTAGAACGTAAGGCTGAAGCTTTCTTT,CASSLAIVERKAEAFF
TRBJ1-2,TRBD1,-,TRBV29-1,TGCAGCGTTACACCGGGACAGGGATTAAACTATGGCTACACCTTC,CSVTPGQGLNYGYTF
TRBJ1-5,TRBD1,-,TRBV4-1,TGCGCCAGCAGCCAAGGGAGGGCAGGGGGCCAGCCCCAGCATTTT,CASSQGRAGGQPQHF
TRBJ2-3,TRBD2,-,TRBV7-3,TGTGCCAGCAGCTTAACGGTGACTAGCGGGGCTACAGATACGCAGTATTTT,CASSLTVTSGATDTQYF
TRBJ2-5,-,-,TRBV7-2,TGTGCCAGCAGCTTTTACTCGGAGACCCAGTACTTC,CASSFYSETQYF
TRBJ1-4,-,-,TRBV3-1/TRBV3-2,TGTGCCAGCAGCCAAGAAGGGTTTAATGAAAAACTGTTTTTT,CASSQEGFNEKLFF
TRBJ2-3,TRBD1,-,TRBV6-5,TGTGCCAGCCAAAACAGGGGGGTAGCAGATACGCAGTATTTT,CASQNRGVADTQYF
TRBJ2-3,TRBD2,-,TRBV11-2,TGTGCCAGCAGCTTGGGAGGGAACCGACCAGATACGCAGTATTTT,CASSLGGNRPDTQYF
TRBJ2-1,TRBD1,-,TRBV7-8,TGTGCCAGCAGCCCCAGACTCGCCGGGACAGGGGGTGGTGAGCAGTTCTTC,CASSPRLAGTGGGEQFF
TRBJ1-1,-,-,TRBV6-5,TGTGCCAGCAGCTTTCGGGGGGCGTGGAACACTGAAGCTTTCTTT,CASSFRGAWNTEAFF
TRBJ1-5,-,-,TRBV28,TGTGCCAGCAGTTCACTCCTCCGGGGCCCACAGCCCCAGCATTTT,CASSSLLRGPQPQHF
TRBJ2-1,-,-,TRBV10-3,TGTGCCATCAGTGAGACAGGGCCCAATGAGCAGTTCTTC,CAISETGPNEQFF
TRBJ1-2,-,once,TRBV6-5,TGTGCCAGCAACCTCTCCCGACGTGATGGCTACACCTTC,CASNLSRRDGYTF
TRBJ2-1,-,-,TRBV5-1,TGCGCCAGCAGCTTGGTCCAGGATCAGCCTGAGCAGTTCTTC,CASSLVQDQPEQFF